Below are 11 T cell receptor beta chains sequenced from a single sample in a study of T cells in Graves' hyperthyroidism and ophthalmopathy (dated by TCRdb to between 2019 and 2020). Receptor libraries were prepared by multiplex PCR. TCRdb names Illumina HiSeq 2000 as the instrument used. The TCR beta CDR3 regions were amplified from the RNA transcripts. The first round of RT-PCR for the TCR CDR3 was performed with the HTBI primer set and the Qiagen OneStep RT-PCR kit. The raw public reads went through TCRdb reprocessing: fastp at Q25, MiXCR clone calling, in-frame beta chains kept. Every distinct CDR3 protein forms one entry, paired with its most common genes and DNA. This sample lists under 550,000 distinct CDR3 sequences; around 13% were detected once. Together, the top ten hold roughly 4.8% of the sample. The sequenced sample was blood. These receptors came from a woman aged 18-29 years with Graves' hyperthyroidism.

The CDR3 sequence is CATSRDLGVDTEAFF. The CDR3 DNA reads TGTGCCACCAGCAGAGATCTGGGGGTGGACACTGAAGCTTTCTTT. The chain couples TRBV15 to TRBJ1-1, with D possibly TRBD1 on 5 matching bases. Trimming pared 0 bases from V and 3 bases from J, leaving 11 bases between. Germline V gene sequence: CDR1 LNHNV, CDR2 YYDKDF (reference sequence). This CDR3 is 15 amino acids long. The full variable domain, rest sourced from reference TRBV15 and TRBJ1-1, is DAMVIQNPRYQVTQFGKPVTLSCSQTLNHNVMYWYQQKSSQAPKLLFHYYDKDFNNEADTPDNFQSRRPNTSFCFLDIRSPGLGDTAMYLCATSRDLGVDTEAFFGQGTRLTVV.

The table lists this clonotype with many counts. This chain connects TRBV5-4 to TRBJ2-7, with 7 bases matching TRBD2. Unmatched junction bases numbered 12, after V lost 7 bases and J lost 5 bases. The CDR3 is 14 amino acids. Germline CDR1 and CDR2: SGHNT and YYREEE (reference sequence). DNA of the CDR3: TGTGCCAGCCACACTGCGGGGGTGGTGCACGAGCAGTACTTC. Amino acid sequence: CASHTAGVVHEQYF.

This clonotype appeared many times. The V gene is TRBV7-8, the J gene TRBJ1-1; D unresolved. V was clipped by 5 bases and J by 0 bases, with 13 bases between them. The CDR3 sequence is 15 residues long. Germline V gene lookup returns CDR1 SGHVS and CDR2 FQNEAQ. Written as DNA, the CDR3 is TGTGCCAGCAGCCCAACCCCGGGCCTGAACACTGAAGCTTTCTTT. It yields the protein CASSPTPGLNTEAFF.

The chain couples TRBV20-1 to TRBJ2-7; TRBD2 agrees at 9 bases. CDR1 is DFQATT and CDR2 is SNEGSKA in the germline V gene (reference sequence). Trimming cost V 6 bases and J 2 bases; bases outside gene matches: 8. This CDR3 is 14 amino acids long. This CDR3 is CSAMAGGLPYEQYF. In nucleotides, the CDR3 is TGCAGTGCAATGGCGGGAGGGCTCCCCTACGAGCAGTACTTC.

This clonotype occurred many times. The chain employs TRBV11-2 and TRBJ2-3; weak D call: TRBD2 (5 bases). Germline values: CDR1 SGHAT, CDR2 FQNNGV. Deletions cut 1 base from V and 1 base from J, with 18 bases between. There are 18 residues in the CDR3. This CDR3 is CASSLALSLGVGTDTQYF. DNA for the CDR3: TGTGCCAGCAGCTTAGCCCTCTCTTTGGGAGTAGGCACAGATACGCAGTATTTT.

Many counts were recorded for this clonotype. This chain joins TRBV10-3 and TRBJ2-3; D is unclear. Germline CDR1 and CDR2: ENHRY and SYGVKD. The CDR3 length is 10 residues. The V end lost 10 bases, the J end lost 4 bases, and 6 bases lay between the germline ends. CDR3 in amino acids: CATLSDTQYF. The CDR3 DNA sequence: TGTGCCACCCTATCAGATACGCAGTATTTT.

To note about this clonotype: One base away lies a much larger clone, so this may be a sequencing read error. The chain employs TRBV12-3 or TRBV12-4 and TRBJ1-1; no firm D call. This CDR3 contains 11 residues. V dropped 3 bases and J dropped 9 bases, with 8 bases sitting between them. The CDR3 protein is CASSLPVKAFF. The CDR3 DNA reads TGTGCCAGCAGTTTGCCCGTGAAAGCTTTCTTT.

This clonotype came up many times. The V and J genes are TRBV3-1 and TRBJ2-7; TRBD2 agrees at 10 bases. Germline V gives CDR1 LGHDT, CDR2 YNNKEL (reference sequence). V lost 5 bases to trimming and J lost 3 bases; unmatched junction nucleotides: 7. The CDR3 is 15 residues long. CDR3 nucleotides: TGTGCCAGCAGCGCCAGACTAGCGGGCTACTACGAGCAGTACTTC. Amino acid sequence: CASSARLAGYYEQYF.

At least ten counts were recorded for this clonotype. This chain joins TRBV20-1 and TRBJ2-7; unclear D gene. Looked up from germline, CDR1 is DFQATT and CDR2 is SNEGSKA (reference sequence). V gave up 0 bases and J gave up 3 bases, with 9 bases separating them. This CDR3 region has 13 residues. As DNA, the CDR3 is TGCAGTGCTAGAGATGGCACTATCTACGAGCAGTACTTC. This codes for CSARDGTIYEQYF.

This clonotype was found many times. The chain links TRBV12-3 or TRBV12-4 to TRBJ2-7; D gene unclear. Trimming removed 5 bases at V and 6 bases at J, with 17 bases between. The CDR3 has 14 residues. This chain's CDR3 is CASSPPDGIVEQYF. In nucleotides, the CDR3 is TGTGCCAGCAGTCCCCCGGACGGAATCGTCGAGCAGTACTTC.

The chain joins TRBV10-3 to TRBJ1-1; no clear D gene. The CDR3 length is 12 residues. V gave up 10 bases and J gave up 1 base, with 10 bases separating them. Germline-derived CDR1 and CDR2 are ENHRY and SYGVKD. This chain's CDR3 is CATETGNTEAFF. The CDR3 bases are TGTGCCACTGAGACGGGGAACACTGAAGCTTTCTTT.